This T cell receptor beta chain was observed in a study of shared clonotypes between healthy human individuals. Regarding the study as a whole: Clonotype sharing among donors, it was expected, would be affected by sequencing depth. Apart from blood, nothing was sampled; tissue repertoires likely differ.

Points on this clone: The antigen remains undetermined.

Genomic DNA from each subset was divided evenly over several immunoSEQ plates. Only in-frame clones appear in the TCRdb table, and some are missing; sequencing was by immunoSEQ multiplex PCR. The sample contains about 750,000 clones, approximately 92% of which appear only once. The naive CD8 fraction comprised CD45RO-negative cells positively selected for CCR7 and excluded terminally differentiated effector memory CD45RA+ cells. The CDR3 consists of 17 residues. Trimming left V 4 bases short and J 0 bases short, with 15 bases between. Germline-derived CDR1 and CDR2 are SNHLY and FYNNEI. This sequence joins TRBV2 and TRBJ1-4; D not resolved. The sequence derives from a man younger than 40 in good health. The specimen was naive CD8+ T cells sorted from blood. The CDR3 here is CASSGWEGPTTNEKLFF. In nucleotides, the CDR3 is TGTGCCAGCAGTGGTTGGGAAGGCCCCACAACTAATGAAAAACTGTTTTTT.